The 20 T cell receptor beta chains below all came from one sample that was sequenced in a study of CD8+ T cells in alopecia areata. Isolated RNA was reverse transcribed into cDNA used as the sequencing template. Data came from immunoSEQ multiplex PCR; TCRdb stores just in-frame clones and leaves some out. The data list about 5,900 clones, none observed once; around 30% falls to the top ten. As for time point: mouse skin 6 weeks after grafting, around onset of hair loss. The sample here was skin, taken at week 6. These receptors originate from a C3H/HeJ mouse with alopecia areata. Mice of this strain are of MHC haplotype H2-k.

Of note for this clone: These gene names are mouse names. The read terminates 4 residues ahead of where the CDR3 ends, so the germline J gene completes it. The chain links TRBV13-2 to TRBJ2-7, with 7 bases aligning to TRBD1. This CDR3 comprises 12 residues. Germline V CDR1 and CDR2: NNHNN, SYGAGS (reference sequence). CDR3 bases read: TGTGCCAGCGGTGGGGACAGATAT. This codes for CASGGDRY. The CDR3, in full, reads CASGGDRYEQYF.

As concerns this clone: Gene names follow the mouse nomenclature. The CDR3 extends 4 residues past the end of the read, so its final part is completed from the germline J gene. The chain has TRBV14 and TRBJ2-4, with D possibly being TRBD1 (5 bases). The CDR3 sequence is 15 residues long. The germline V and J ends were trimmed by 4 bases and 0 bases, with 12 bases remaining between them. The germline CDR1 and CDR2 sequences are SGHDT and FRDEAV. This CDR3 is CASSIPRQSQNTLYF. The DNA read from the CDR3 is TGTGCCAGCAGTATCCCCCGACAGAGTCAAAAC. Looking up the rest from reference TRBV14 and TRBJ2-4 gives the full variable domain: EAGVTQSPRYAVLQEGQAVSFWCDPISGHDTLYWYQQPRDQGPQLLVYFRDEAVIDNSQLPSDRFSAVRPKGTNSTLKIQSAKQGDTATYLCASSIPRQSQNTLYFGAGTRLSVL.

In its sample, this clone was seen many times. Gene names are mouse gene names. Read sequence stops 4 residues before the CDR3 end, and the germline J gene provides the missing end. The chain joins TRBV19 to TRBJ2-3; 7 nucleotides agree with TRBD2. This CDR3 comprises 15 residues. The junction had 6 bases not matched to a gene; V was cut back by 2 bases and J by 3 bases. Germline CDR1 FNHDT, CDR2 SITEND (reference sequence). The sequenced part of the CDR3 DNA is TGTGCCAGCAGTATTCAGACTGGGATCGCAGAA. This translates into CASSIQTGIAE. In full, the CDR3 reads CASSIQTGIAETLYF.

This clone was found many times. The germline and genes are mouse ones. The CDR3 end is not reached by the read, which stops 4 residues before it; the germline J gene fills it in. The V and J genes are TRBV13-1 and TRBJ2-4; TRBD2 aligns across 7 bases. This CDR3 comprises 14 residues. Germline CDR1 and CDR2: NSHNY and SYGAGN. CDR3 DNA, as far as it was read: TGTGCCAGCAGTGATGGGGGGGGTGTGAAC. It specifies CASSDGGGVN. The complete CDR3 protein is CASSDGGGVNTLYF.

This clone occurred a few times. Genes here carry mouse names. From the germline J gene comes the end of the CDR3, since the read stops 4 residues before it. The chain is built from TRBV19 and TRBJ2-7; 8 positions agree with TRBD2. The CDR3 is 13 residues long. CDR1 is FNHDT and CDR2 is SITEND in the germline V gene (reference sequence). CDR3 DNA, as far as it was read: TGTGCCAGCAGTCCCCTGGGGGGTTAT. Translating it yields CASSPLGGY. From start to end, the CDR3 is CASSPLGGYEQYF. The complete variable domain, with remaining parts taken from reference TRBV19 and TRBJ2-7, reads GGIITQTPKFLIGQEGQKLTLKCQQNFNHDTMYWYRQDSGKGLRLIYYSITENDLQKGDLSEGYDASREKKSSFSLTVTSAQKNEMAVFLCASSPLGGYEQYFGPGTRLTVL.

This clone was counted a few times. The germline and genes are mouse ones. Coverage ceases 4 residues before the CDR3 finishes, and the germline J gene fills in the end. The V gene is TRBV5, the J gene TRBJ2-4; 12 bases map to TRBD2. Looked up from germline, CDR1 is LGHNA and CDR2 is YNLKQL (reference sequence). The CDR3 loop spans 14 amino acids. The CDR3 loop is CASRSGTGGNTLYF. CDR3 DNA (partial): TGTGCCAGCAGATCCGGGACTGGGGGGAAC.

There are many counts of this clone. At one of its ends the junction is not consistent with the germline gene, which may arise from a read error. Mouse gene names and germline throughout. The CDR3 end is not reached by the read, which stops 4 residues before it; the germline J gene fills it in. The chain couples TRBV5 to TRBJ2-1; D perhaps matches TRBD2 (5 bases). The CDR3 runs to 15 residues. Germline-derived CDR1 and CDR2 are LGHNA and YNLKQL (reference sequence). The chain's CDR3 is CASSHPGFNCAEQFF. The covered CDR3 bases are TGTGCCAGCAGTCATCCTGGGTTTAACTGTGCT.

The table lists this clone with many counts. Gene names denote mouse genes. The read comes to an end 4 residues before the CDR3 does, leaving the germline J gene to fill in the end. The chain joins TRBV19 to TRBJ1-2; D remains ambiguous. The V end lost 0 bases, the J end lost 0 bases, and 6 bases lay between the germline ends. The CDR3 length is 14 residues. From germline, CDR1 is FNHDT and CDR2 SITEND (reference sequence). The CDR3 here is CASSIDTANSDYTF. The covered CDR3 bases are TGTGCCAGCAGTATAGACACAGCAAACTCC. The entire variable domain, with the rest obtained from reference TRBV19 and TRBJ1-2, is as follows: GGIITQTPKFLIGQEGQKLTLKCQQNFNHDTMYWYRQDSGKGLRLIYYSITENDLQKGDLSEGYDASREKKSSFSLTVTSAQKNEMAVFLCASSIDTANSDYTFGSGTRLLVI.

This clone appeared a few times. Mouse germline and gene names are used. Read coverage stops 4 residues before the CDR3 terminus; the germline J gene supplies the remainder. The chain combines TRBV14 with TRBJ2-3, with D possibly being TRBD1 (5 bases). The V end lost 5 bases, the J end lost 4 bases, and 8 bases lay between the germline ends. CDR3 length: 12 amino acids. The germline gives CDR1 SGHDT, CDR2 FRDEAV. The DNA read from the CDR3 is TGTGCCAGCAGCCGGACATCAGAA. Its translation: CASSRTSE. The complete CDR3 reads CASSRTSETLYF.

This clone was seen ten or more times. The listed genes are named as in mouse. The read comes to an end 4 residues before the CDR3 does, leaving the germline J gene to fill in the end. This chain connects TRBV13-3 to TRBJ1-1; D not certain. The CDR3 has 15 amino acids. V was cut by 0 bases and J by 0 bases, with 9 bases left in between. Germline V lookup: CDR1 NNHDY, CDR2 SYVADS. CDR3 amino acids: CASSDAGIANTEVFF. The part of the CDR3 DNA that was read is TGTGCCAGCAGTGATGCTGGGATAGCAAACACA.

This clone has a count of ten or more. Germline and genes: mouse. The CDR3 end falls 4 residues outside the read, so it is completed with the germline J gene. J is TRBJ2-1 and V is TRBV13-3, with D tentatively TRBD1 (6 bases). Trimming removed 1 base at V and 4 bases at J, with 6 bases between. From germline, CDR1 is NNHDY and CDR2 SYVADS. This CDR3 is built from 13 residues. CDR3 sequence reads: CASSDTGYAEQFF. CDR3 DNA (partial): TGTGCCAGCAGTGATACAGGGTATGCT.

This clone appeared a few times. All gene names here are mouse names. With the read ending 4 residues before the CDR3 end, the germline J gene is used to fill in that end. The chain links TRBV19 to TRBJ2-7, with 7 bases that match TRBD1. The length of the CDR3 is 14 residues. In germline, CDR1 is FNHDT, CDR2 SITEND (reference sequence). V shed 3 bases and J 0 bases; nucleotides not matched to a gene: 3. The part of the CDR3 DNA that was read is TGTGCCAGCAGTACCGACAGGGTCTCCTAT. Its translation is CASSTDRVSY. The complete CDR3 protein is CASSTDRVSYEQYF. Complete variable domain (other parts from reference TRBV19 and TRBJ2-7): GGIITQTPKFLIGQEGQKLTLKCQQNFNHDTMYWYRQDSGKGLRLIYYSITENDLQKGDLSEGYDASREKKSSFSLTVTSAQKNEMAVFLCASSTDRVSYEQYFGPGTRLTVL.

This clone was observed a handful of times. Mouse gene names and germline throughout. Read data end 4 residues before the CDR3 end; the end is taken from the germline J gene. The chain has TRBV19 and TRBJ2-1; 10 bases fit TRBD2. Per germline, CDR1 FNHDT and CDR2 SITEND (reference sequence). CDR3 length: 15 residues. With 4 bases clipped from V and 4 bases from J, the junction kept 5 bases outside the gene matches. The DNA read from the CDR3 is TGTGCCAGCAGTGCCTGGGGGGGCGGGTATGCT. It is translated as CASSAWGGGYA. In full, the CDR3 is CASSAWGGGYAEQFF. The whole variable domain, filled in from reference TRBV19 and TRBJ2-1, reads GGIITQTPKFLIGQEGQKLTLKCQQNFNHDTMYWYRQDSGKGLRLIYYSITENDLQKGDLSEGYDASREKKSSFSLTVTSAQKNEMAVFLCASSAWGGGYAEQFFGPGTRLTVL.

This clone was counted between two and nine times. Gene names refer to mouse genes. The CDR3 is CASGDVGRVYAEQFF. The sequenced part of the CDR3 DNA is TGTGCCAGCGGTGATGTTGGCAGGGTCTATGCT. This chain connects TRBV13-2 to TRBJ2-1, with D possibly matching TRBD1 (5 bases). The CDR3 extends 4 residues past the end of the read, so its final part is completed from the germline J gene. The CDR3 is 15 residues long. V was pared by 0 bases and J by 3 bases, with 10 bases between. The germline V gene encodes CDR1 NNHNN and CDR2 SYGAGS (reference sequence).

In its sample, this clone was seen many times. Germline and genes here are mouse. The CDR3: CASRRTFYNYAEQFF. The CDR3 DNA, read in part, is TGTGCCAGCAGGAGGACTTTTTATAACTATGCT. The chain uses TRBV13-3 and TRBJ2-1; D possibly corresponds to TRBD2 (5 bases). The DNA ends 4 residues before the CDR3 does, and the rest of the CDR3 is filled in from the germline J gene. CDR1 and CDR2 (germline): NNHDY, SYVADS. This CDR3 contains 15 residues. V was pared by 5 bases and J by 0 bases, with 12 bases between.

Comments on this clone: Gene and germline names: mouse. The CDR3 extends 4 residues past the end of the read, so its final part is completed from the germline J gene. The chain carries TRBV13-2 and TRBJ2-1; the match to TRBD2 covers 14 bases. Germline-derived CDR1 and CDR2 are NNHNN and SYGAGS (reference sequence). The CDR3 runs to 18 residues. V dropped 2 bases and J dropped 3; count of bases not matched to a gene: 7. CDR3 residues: CASGEARDWGGAYAEQFF. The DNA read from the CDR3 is TGTGCCAGCGGTGAGGCCCGGGACTGGGGGGGCGCCTATGCT.

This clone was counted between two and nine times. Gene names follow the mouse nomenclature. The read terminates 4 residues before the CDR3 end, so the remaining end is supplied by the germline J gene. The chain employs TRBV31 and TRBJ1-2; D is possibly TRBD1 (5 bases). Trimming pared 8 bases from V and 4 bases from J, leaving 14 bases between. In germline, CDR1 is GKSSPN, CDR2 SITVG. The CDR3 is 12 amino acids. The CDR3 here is CASSIGGSDYTF. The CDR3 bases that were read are TGTGCCAGCAGTATTGGGGGCTCC.

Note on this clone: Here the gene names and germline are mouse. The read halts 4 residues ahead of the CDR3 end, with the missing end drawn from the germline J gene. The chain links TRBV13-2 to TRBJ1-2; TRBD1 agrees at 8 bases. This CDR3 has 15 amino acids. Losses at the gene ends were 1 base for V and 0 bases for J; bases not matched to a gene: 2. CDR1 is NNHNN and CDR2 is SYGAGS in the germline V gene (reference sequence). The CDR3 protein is CASGDPGQANSDYTF. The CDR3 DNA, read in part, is TGTGCCAGCGGTGATCCGGGACAGGCAAACTCC.

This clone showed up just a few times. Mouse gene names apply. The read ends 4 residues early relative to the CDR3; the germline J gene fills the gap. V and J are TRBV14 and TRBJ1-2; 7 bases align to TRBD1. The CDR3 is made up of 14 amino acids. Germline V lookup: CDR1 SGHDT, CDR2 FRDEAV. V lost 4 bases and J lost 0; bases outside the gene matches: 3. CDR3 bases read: TGTGCCAGCAGTCCGACAGGGTCAAACTCC. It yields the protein CASSPTGSNS. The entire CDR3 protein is CASSPTGSNSDYTF.

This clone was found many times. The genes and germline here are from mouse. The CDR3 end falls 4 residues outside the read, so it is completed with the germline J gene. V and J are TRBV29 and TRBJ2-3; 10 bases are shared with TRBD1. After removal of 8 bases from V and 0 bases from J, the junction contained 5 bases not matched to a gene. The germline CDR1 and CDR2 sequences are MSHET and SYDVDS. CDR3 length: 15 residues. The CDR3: CASAGQGSSAETLYF. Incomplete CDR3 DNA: TGTGCTAGCGCGGGACAGGGGTCTAGTGCAGAA. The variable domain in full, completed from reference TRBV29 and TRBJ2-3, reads DMKVTQMPRYLIKRMGENVLLECGQDMSHETMYWYRQDPGLGLQLIYISYDVDSNSEGDIPKGYRVSRKKREHFSLILDSAKTNQTSVYFCASAGQGSSAETLYFGSGTRLTVL.